The 9 T cell receptor beta chains reported below all come from one sample, sequenced in a study of neurological immune-mediated disorders. Using its own MiXCR run on the 5' RACE reads, TCRdb lists one record per CDR3 protein. The sample gives over 75,000 distinct CDR3 sequences, 5% to 6.5% of which show up once; over 6.5% is in the top ten. Sample time point: longitudinal time-point 2. The sequencing sample was made of PBMCs. These receptors originate from a woman aged 55-69 years with multiple sclerosis.

This clonotype was detected ten times or more. The CDR3 spells CATRRQGANNEQFF. CDR3 nucleotide sequence: TGTGCCACCAGGCGACAGGGGGCCAACAATGAGCAGTTCTTC. V and J are TRBV15 and TRBJ2-1; the match to TRBD1 covers 10 bases. The germline gives CDR1 LNHNV, CDR2 YYDKDF (reference sequence). The V segment lost 6 bases and the J segment 5 bases; nucleotides outside the gene matches: 4. The CDR3 has 14 residues.

This clonotype has at least ten counts. The chain is built from TRBV9 and TRBJ2-3; 10 nucleotides match TRBD2. This CDR3 is built from 18 residues. V shed 0 bases and J 5 bases; nucleotides not matched to a gene: 12. The V gene's germline CDR1 is SGDLS and CDR2 YYNGEE. In DNA, the CDR3 is TGTGCCAGCAGCGTAGCGTCCAGCGGGGGGGCCTATGTAGATACGCAGTATTTT. It translates to CASSVASSGGAYVDTQYF.

This clonotype was observed many times. The CDR3 spells CSATSGESSYNEQFF. The CDR3 DNA reads as TGCAGTGCTACCTCCGGGGAGAGCTCCTACAATGAGCAGTTCTTC. J is TRBJ2-1 and V is TRBV20-1; D is possibly TRBD2 (5 bases). In germline, CDR1 is DFQATT, CDR2 SNEGSKA (reference sequence). The CDR3 covers 15 residues. Trimming took off 4 bases at V and 0 bases at J, with 13 bases between the two ends.

This clonotype has a count of ten or more. The CDR3 loop reads CASSLDGGPWETQYF. The CDR3 coding sequence is TGTGCCAGCAGCTTAGATGGGGGCCCATGGGAGACCCAGTACTTC. The chain combines TRBV11-2 with TRBJ2-5; TRBD1 is a possible D gene (6 bases). CDR3 length: 15 amino acids. Germline V gene data show CDR1 as SGHAT and CDR2 as FQNNGV. V lost 0 bases and J lost 5, with 13 bases in between.

This clonotype was seen repeatedly, ten times or more. The chain is built from TRBV6-1 and TRBJ2-5; D is uncertain. With 5 bases removed from V and 4 bases from J, the gap between germline ends came to 17 bases. Germline CDR1 reads MNHNS; CDR2 reads SASEGT. The CDR3 has 15 residues. CDR3 coding DNA: TGTGCCAGCAGTCAAGGACCAGAGATGCTAGAGACCCAGTACTTC. It is translated as CASSQGPEMLETQYF.

Ten or more counts support this clonotype. This chain uses TRBV20-1 with TRBJ2-1; no clear D. V was clipped by 6 bases and J by 2 bases, with 14 bases between them. This CDR3 contains 14 residues. Germline V gives CDR1 DFQATT, CDR2 SNEGSKA (reference sequence). As DNA, the CDR3 is TGCAGTGCCCCGGAGCCCCGAGCCTACAATGAGCAGTTCTTC. Translation gives CSAPEPRAYNEQFF.

This clonotype was seen at least ten times. The chain employs TRBV6-6 and TRBJ2-1, with D possibly called TRBD1 or TRBD2 (6 bases each). Germline V CDR1 and CDR2: MNHNY, SVGAGI (reference sequence). V was pared by 7 bases and J by 0 bases, with 25 bases between. CDR3 size: 19 residues. The chain's CDR3 is CASNPSGRGRTTSYNEQFF. The CDR3 nucleotides read TGTGCCAGCAATCCCAGCGGCCGGGGGCGCACAACCTCCTACAATGAGCAGTTCTTC.

There are many counts of this clonotype. The rearrangement links TRBV15 to TRBJ2-3, with 8 bases aligning to TRBD2. Germline V gives CDR1 LNHNV, CDR2 YYDKDF (reference sequence). Losses at the gene ends were 0 bases for V and 1 base for J; bases not matched to a gene: 6. This CDR3 is built from 17 residues. Here the CDR3 DNA reads TGTGCCACCAGCAGAGATTGGGCGGGGGGCGGCACAGATACGCAGTATTTT. Translation: CATSRDWAGGGTDTQYF. The complete variable domain, with remaining parts taken from reference TRBV15 and TRBJ2-3, reads DAMVIQNPRYQVTQFGKPVTLSCSQTLNHNVMYWYQQKSSQAPKLLFHYYDKDFNNEADTPDNFQSRRPNTSFCFLDIRSPGLGDTAMYLCATSRDWAGGGTDTQYFGPGTRLTVL.

The V gene is TRBV12-3 or TRBV12-4, the J gene TRBJ2-3; tentatively, D is TRBD1 (6 bases). There are 14 residues in the CDR3. Trimming took off 4 bases at V and 4 bases at J, with 12 bases between the two ends. The DNA for the CDR3 is TGTGCCAGCAGTTCTCGGACAGTTCCAGATACGCAGTATTTT. This translates into CASSSRTVPDTQYF.